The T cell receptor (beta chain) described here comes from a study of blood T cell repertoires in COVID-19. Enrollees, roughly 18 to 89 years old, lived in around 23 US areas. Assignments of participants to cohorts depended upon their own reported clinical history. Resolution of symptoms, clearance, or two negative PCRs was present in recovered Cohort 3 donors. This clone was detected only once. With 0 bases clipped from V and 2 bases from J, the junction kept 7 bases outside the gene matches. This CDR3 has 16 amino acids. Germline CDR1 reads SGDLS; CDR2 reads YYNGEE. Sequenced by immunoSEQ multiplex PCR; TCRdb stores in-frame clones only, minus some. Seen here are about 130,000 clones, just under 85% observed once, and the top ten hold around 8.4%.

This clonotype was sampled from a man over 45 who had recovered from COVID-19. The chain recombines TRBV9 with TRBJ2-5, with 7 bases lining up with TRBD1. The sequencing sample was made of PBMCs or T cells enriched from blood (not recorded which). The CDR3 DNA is TGTGCCAGCAGCGTAGCTGTAGGACAGGTTCAAGAGACCCAGTACTTC. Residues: CASSVAVGQVQETQYF.